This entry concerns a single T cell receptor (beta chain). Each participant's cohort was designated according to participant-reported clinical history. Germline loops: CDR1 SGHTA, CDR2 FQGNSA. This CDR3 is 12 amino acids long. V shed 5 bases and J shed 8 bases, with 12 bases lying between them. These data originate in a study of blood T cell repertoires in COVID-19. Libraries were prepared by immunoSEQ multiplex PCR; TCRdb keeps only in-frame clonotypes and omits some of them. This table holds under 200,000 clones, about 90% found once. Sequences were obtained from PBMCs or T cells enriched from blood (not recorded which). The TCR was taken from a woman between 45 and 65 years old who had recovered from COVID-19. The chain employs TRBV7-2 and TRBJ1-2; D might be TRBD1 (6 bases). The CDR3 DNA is TGTGCCAGCAGCGTAACAGGGTACGGCTACACCTTC. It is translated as CASSVTGYGYTF.